The 23 T cell receptor beta chains reported below all come from one sample, sequenced in a study of cytomegalovirus exposure and HLA in healthy donors. The method was immunoSEQ multiplex PCR; TCRdb's version includes in-frame clones alone and lacks a portion of them. The sample gives 150,000 to 200,000 clones, about four fifths of which show up once; roughly 10% is in the top ten. Material for sequencing was PBMCs. The receptors here all came from a man aged 25-45 years in good health and CMV-seropositive.

The chain uses TRBV5-1 and TRBJ1-4, with D uncertain. The ends were cut back, 4 bases at V and 4 bases at J, with 17 bases in the middle. In germline, CDR1 is SGHRS, CDR2 YFSETQ. CDR3 size: 16 residues. CDR3 loop: CASSPNGGPLNEKLFF. CDR3 nucleotide sequence: TGCGCCAGCAGCCCGAACGGTGGGCCCCTTAATGAAAAACTGTTTTTT.

The CDR3 here is CASSVGRWDRGTYEQYF. CDR3 sequence (DNA): TGTGCCAGCAGTGTAGGGCGTTGGGACAGGGGAACCTACGAGCAGTACTTC. V usage is TRBV2 and J usage is TRBJ2-7; 10 nucleotides agree with TRBD1. The germline V gene has CDR1 SNHLY and CDR2 FYNNEI. The CDR3 extends over 17 amino acids. Trimming took 4 bases from V and 2 from J; bases not matched to a gene: 11.

The rearrangement uses TRBV27 and TRBJ2-1; 10 bases fit TRBD2. Trimming cost V 3 bases and J 0 bases; bases outside gene matches: 11. This CDR3 spans 19 amino acids. Germline-derived CDR1 and CDR2 are MNHEY and SMNVEV (reference sequence). CDR3 residues: CASSLFLLAGSSSYNEQFF. The CDR3, as DNA: TGTGCCAGCAGTTTGTTCCTACTAGCGGGGTCGAGCTCCTACAATGAGCAGTTCTTC.

The chain uses TRBV2 and TRBJ2-1; 12 bases match TRBD2. Germline CDR1 reads SNHLY; CDR2 reads FYNNEI. V trimming: 11 bases; J trimming: 8 bases; junction bases outside the gene matches: 7. The CDR3 length is 13 residues. This CDR3 is CAFLAGGVYEQFF. CDR3 coding DNA: TGTGCCTTTCTAGCGGGAGGGGTCTATGAGCAGTTCTTC.

This clone came up once. This chain links TRBV7-7 with TRBJ2-5; 8 bases align to TRBD1. V trimming: 8 bases; J trimming: 5 bases; junction bases outside the gene matches: 16. Germline V CDR1 and CDR2: SSHAT, FNYEAQ (reference sequence). The CDR3 totals 16 residues. The CDR3 DNA sequence: TGTGCCAGCTCCCAAGCCCGGGACAGGCGACTGGAGACCCAGTACTTC. This gives the protein CASSQARDRRLETQYF.

The chain couples TRBV7-6 to TRBJ2-1; TRBD2 is a possible D gene (6 bases). This CDR3 is built from 14 residues. The germline V gene has CDR1 SGHVS and CDR2 FNYEAQ. Trimming pared 5 bases from V and 3 bases from J, leaving 11 bases between. CDR3 sequence (DNA): TGTGCCAGCAGCACACCGGGACTCTACAATGAGCAGTTCTTC. It encodes CASSTPGLYNEQFF.

The gene calls are TRBV9 and TRBJ2-1; TRBD1 matches 9 bases. Trimming removed 3 bases from V and 8 bases from J; junction bases left unmatched: 6. CDR1 SGDLS and CDR2 YYNGEE come from the germline V gene. This CDR3 has 14 residues. CDR3 sequence (DNA): TGTGCCAGCAGCGCCTCCACAGGGGGCGATGAGCAGTTCTTC. It specifies CASSASTGGDEQFF. The complete variable domain, with remaining parts taken from reference TRBV9 and TRBJ2-1, reads DSGVTQTPKHLITATGQRVTLRCSPRSGDLSVYWYQQSLDQGLQFLIQYYNGEERAKGNILERFSAQQFPDLHSELNLSSLELGDSALYFCASSASTGGDEQFFGPGTRLTVL.

This chain links TRBV29-1 with TRBJ1-1; D remains ambiguous. The CDR3 has 14 residues. V lost 4 bases and J lost 4, with 16 bases in between. Germline assignment: CDR1 SQVTM and CDR2 ANQGSEA. CDR3 in amino acids: CSVGFSRAGTEAFF. The CDR3 bases are TGCAGCGTTGGCTTCTCCAGAGCGGGCACTGAAGCTTTCTTT.

The rearrangement uses TRBV13 and TRBJ1-2; 11 bases align to TRBD1. The junction had 12 bases not matched to a gene; V was cut back by 7 bases and J by 5 bases. The CDR3 is made up of 16 amino acids. Germline-derived CDR1 and CDR2 are PRHDT and FYEKMQ (reference sequence). This CDR3 reads CASTTQGQGAIYGYTF. The CDR3, as DNA: TGTGCCAGCACGACGCAAGGACAGGGGGCTATATATGGCTACACCTTC.

This clone came up once. The chain employs TRBV6-6 and TRBJ2-1; D may be TRBD2 (5 bases). CDR1 MNHNY and CDR2 SVGAGI come from the germline V gene (reference sequence). The length of the CDR3 is 14 residues. V was shortened by 0 bases and J by 3 bases, with 6 bases between the two germline ends. This chain's CDR3 is CASSYSRVYNEQFF. CDR3 DNA sequence: TGTGCCAGCAGTTACTCGAGGGTCTACAATGAGCAGTTCTTC.

J is TRBJ2-7 and V is TRBV18; no clear D. The CDR3 is 12 amino acids. V lost 6 bases, J lost 9 bases, and 15 bases lay in between. Germline V CDR1 and CDR2: KGHSH, LQKENI. The CDR3 DNA follows: TGTGCCAGCTCTTACCCCGGGTCGGGGCAGTACTTC. This gives the protein CASSYPGSGQYF.

The sample holds one count of this clone. The chain is built from TRBV30 and TRBJ1-5; TRBD1 matches at 9 bases. This CDR3 spans 15 amino acids. The trim removed 0 bases at V and 3 bases at J, leaving 3 bases unmatched. Looked up from germline, CDR1 is GTSNPN and CDR2 is SVGIG (reference sequence). The CDR3 bases are TGTGCCTGGAGTGTAACAGGGGGCGACAATCAGCCCCAGCATTTT. Translation gives CAWSVTGGDNQPQHF.

Only a few counts were recorded for this clone. This sequence joins TRBV9 and TRBJ2-7, with D perhaps TRBD1 (6 bases). The CDR3 runs 15 residues. V dropped 0 bases and J dropped 1 base, with 11 bases sitting between them. The V gene's germline CDR1 is SGDLS and CDR2 YYNGEE. Written as DNA, the CDR3 is TGTGCCAGCAGCGTAGCGGCAGGGGAGTCCTACGAGCAGTACTTC. It yields the protein CASSVAAGESYEQYF.

This clone appeared a few times. The chain combines TRBV6-5 with TRBJ1-2; perhaps TRBD1 as D (6 bases). With 10 bases removed from V and 6 bases from J, the gap between germline ends came to 21 bases. Germline V CDR1 and CDR2: MNHEY, SVGAGI. This CDR3 is built from 14 residues. CDR3 in amino acids: CATLGGASNHGYTF. CDR3 DNA sequence: TGTGCCACCCTGGGGGGGGCGAGCAACCATGGCTACACCTTC.

The chain is built from TRBV9 and TRBJ2-7; TRBD1 aligns across 9 bases. Trimming removed 4 bases from V and 4 bases from J; junction bases left unmatched: 9. The V gene's germline CDR1 is SGDLS and CDR2 YYNGEE. The CDR3 runs to 15 residues. The CDR3 region is CASSRWDREGYEQYF. CDR3 bases: TGTGCCAGCAGCAGATGGGACAGGGAAGGATACGAGCAGTACTTC.

V and J are TRBV29-1 and TRBJ2-2; perhaps TRBD1 as D (6 bases). The CDR3 is made up of 13 amino acids. Germline values: CDR1 SQVTM, CDR2 ANQGSEA. V dropped 7 bases and J dropped 5 bases, with 14 bases sitting between them. Here the CDR3 DNA reads TGCAGCGCCAGAGCAACAGGGACCGGGGAGCTGTTTTTT. It codes for CSARATGTGELFF.

The chain employs TRBV5-1 and TRBJ2-1; 9 bases align to TRBD2. V lost 4 bases, J lost 0 bases, and 17 bases stayed unmatched. In germline, CDR1 is SGHRS, CDR2 YFSETQ. The CDR3 covers 20 residues. CDR3 nucleotide sequence: TGCGCCAGCAGCGGGGCTTGGCTAGCGGGAAGCCTCAGCTCCTACAATGAGCAGTTCTTC. Translating it yields CASSGAWLAGSLSSYNEQFF.

This clone showed up just once. J is TRBJ2-2 and V is TRBV6-5; D uncertain. Trimming removed 4 bases from V and 3 bases from J, with 3 bases in between. The CDR3 consists of 12 residues. CDR1 and CDR2 from the germline V gene are MNHEY and SVGAGI. This CDR3 reads CASSWHTGELFF. CDR3 DNA: TGTGCCAGCAGTTGGCACACCGGGGAGCTGTTTTTT.

The V and J genes are TRBV10-3 and TRBJ2-3; D is undetermined. Trimming removed 3 bases at V and 0 bases at J, with 7 bases between. Germline CDR1 reads ENHRY; CDR2 reads SYGVKD. The CDR3 loop spans 14 amino acids. DNA of the CDR3: TGTGCCATCAGTGATCCCGGGAGCACAGATACGCAGTATTTT. This codes for CAISDPGSTDTQYF.

The chain employs TRBV7-2 and TRBJ2-6, with 8 bases lining up with TRBD2. The CDR3 is 16 residues long. Trimming at V came to 5 bases and at J to 4 bases, leaving 7 bases not matched to a gene. The germline gives CDR1 SGHTA, CDR2 FQGNSA. The CDR3, as DNA: TGTGCCAGCAGCCCCGGGGGGGCTAGGGGGGCCAACGTCCTGACTTTC. Protein sequence: CASSPGGARGANVLTF.

J is TRBJ2-1 and V is TRBV7-3; 12 bases align to TRBD2. The V gene's germline CDR1 is SGHTA and CDR2 FQGTGA. This CDR3 is built from 16 residues. V gave up 5 bases and J gave up 6 bases; unmatched junction bases: 8. CDR3 sequence: CASSISTSGRFNEQFF. The CDR3 DNA sequence: TGTGCCAGCAGCATAAGCACTAGCGGGAGGTTCAATGAGCAGTTCTTC.

The chain couples TRBV30 to TRBJ2-3, with TRBD2 matching over 9 bases. This CDR3 has 15 amino acids. The germline gives CDR1 GTSNPN, CDR2 SVGIG (reference sequence). Losses at the gene ends were 0 bases for V and 6 bases for J; bases not matched to a gene: 7. The CDR3: CAWSVVGTSIDTQYF. The DNA of the CDR3 is TGTGCCTGGAGTGTAGTAGGGACTAGCATTGATACGCAGTATTTT.

This clone appeared a single time. This sequence joins TRBV2 and TRBJ2-7; D is ambiguous. The CDR3 is 12 amino acids. The germline CDR1 and CDR2 sequences are SNHLY and FYNNEI. Trimming left V 6 bases short and J 3 bases short, with 9 bases between. CDR3 sequence reads: CASRSDFYEQYF. The DNA for the CDR3 is TGTGCCAGCAGATCTGACTTCTACGAGCAGTACTTC. Full variable domain (rest looked up from reference TRBV2 and TRBJ2-7): EPEVTQTPSHQVTQMGQEVILRCVPISNHLYFYWYRQILGQKVEFLVSFYNNEISEKSEIFDDQFSVERPDGSNFTLKIRSTKLEDSAMYFCASRSDFYEQYFGPGTRLTVT.